The text below deals with one T cell receptor (beta chain). Assay used: immunoSEQ multiplex PCR; TCRdb lists only in-frame clones, some missing. Here the sample spans about 84,000 clones, 75% to 85% being singletons. The data stem from a study of ipilimumab plus nivolumab after autologous stem cell transplantation. Background on the study: A median of about 8 nivolumab and five or six ipilimumab doses were given. DLBCL patients had primary refractory or relapsed disease.

V dropped 4 bases and J dropped 5 bases, with 21 bases sitting between them. Germline assignment: CDR1 SGHTA and CDR2 FQGTGA. The CDR3 totals 17 residues. This TCR came from a male donor with diffuse large B-cell lymphoma. This sample comprised PBMCs, obtained in a trial of ipilimumab plus nivolumab as post-transplant consolidation. The chain is built from TRBV7-3 and TRBJ1-5; a possible D gene is TRBD1 (5 bases). In DNA form, the CDR3 reads TGTGCCAGCAGCTCCCCTGCCTGGTGGGGGAATTATCAGCCCCAGCATTTT. This encodes CASSSPAWWGNYQPQHF.